One and the same sample provided the 24 T cell receptor beta chains below, sequenced in a study of shared clonotypes between healthy human individuals. Sequencing used immunoSEQ multiplex PCR; TCRdb keeps in-frame clones, though not all of them. The sample lists around 2.1 million clones, roughly 95% occurring once. Material for sequencing was naive CD4+ T cells sorted from blood. Subset in this sample: CD45RA+ positively selected. The receptors originated from a man aged 18 to 30 in good health.

The chain is built from TRBV2 and TRBJ2-5, with TRBD2 matching over 7 bases. The junction had 6 bases not matched to a gene; V was cut back by 7 bases and J by 4 bases. The CDR3 covers 13 residues. Germline V gene sequence: CDR1 SNHLY, CDR2 FYNNEI. The CDR3 DNA reads as TGTGCCAGCACTGGGGGGAGGGGAGAGACCCAGTACTTC. It codes for CASTGGRGETQYF.

The CDR3 is CASALGLELHNKQYF. CDR3 DNA: TGTGCCAGCGCGCTTGGACTAGAACTGCATAACAAGCAGTACTTC. J is TRBJ2-7 and V is TRBV6-1, with 7 bases that match TRBD2. V lost 8 bases, J lost 8 bases, and 18 bases stayed unmatched. The germline V gene encodes CDR1 MNHNS and CDR2 SASEGT. The CDR3 has 15 amino acids.

This chain links TRBV7-2 with TRBJ2-1; D call uncertain. V shed 4 bases and J shed 4 bases, with 8 bases lying between them. The CDR3 has 13 amino acids. Germline lookup yields CDR1 SGHTA and CDR2 FQGNSA. The CDR3 DNA reads as TGTGCCAGCAGCTGGACGGATTACAATGAGCAGTTCTTC. As protein: CASSWTDYNEQFF.

The chain has TRBV30 and TRBJ1-5; D gene uncertain. This CDR3 has 15 residues. Germline V gene data show CDR1 as GTSNPN and CDR2 as SVGIG (reference sequence). Trimming removed 2 bases at V and 2 bases at J, with 13 bases between. Written as DNA, the CDR3 is TGTGCCTGGAGTATCGCACCGCTGGGCAATCAGCCCCAGCATTTT. This sequence encodes CAWSIAPLGNQPQHF.

In the case of this clone: The same CDR3 is also encoded by other DNA sequences in this sample. The V gene is TRBV5-4, the J gene TRBJ2-3; D possibly corresponds to TRBD2 (5 bases). The germline V gene has CDR1 SGHNT and CDR2 YYREEE (reference sequence). V was pared by 4 bases and J by 6 bases, with 6 bases between. CDR3 size: 11 residues. The CDR3 region is CASSRGDTQYF. In DNA, the CDR3 is TGTGCCAGCAGCCGCGGGGATACGCAGTATTTT.

On this clone itself: A read error may produce the germline difference seen at one junction end. The DNA for the CDR3 is TGTGCTAGCAGCCAGGGGCCCCTAGCGGCCCGGGAGCAGTTCTTC. It encodes CASSQGPLAAREQFF. The genes are TRBV7-7 and TRBJ2-1, with D tentatively TRBD2 (7 bases). Germline V gives CDR1 SSHAT, CDR2 FNYEAQ (reference sequence). This CDR3 has 15 amino acids.

This chain links TRBV27 with TRBJ2-5; 7 nucleotides agree with TRBD1. The CDR3 consists of 14 residues. Losses at the gene ends were 5 bases for V and 4 bases for J; bases not matched to a gene: 7. In germline, CDR1 is MNHEY, CDR2 SMNVEV (reference sequence). The CDR3 loop reads CASSPRGRGETQYF. Here the CDR3 DNA reads TGTGCCAGCAGTCCGAGGGGGCGCGGAGAGACCCAGTACTTC.

Concerning this clone: Other DNA sequences in this sample translate to the same CDR3. The rearrangement joins TRBV11-2 to TRBJ2-7; D call uncertain. With 0 bases removed from V and 2 bases from J, the gap between germline ends came to 8 bases. This CDR3 region has 14 residues. CDR1 and CDR2 from the germline V gene are SGHAT and FQNNGV. CDR3 nucleotide sequence: TGTGCCAGCAGCTTAGAGGCTGGCCCCTACGAGCAGTACTTC. It specifies CASSLEAGPYEQYF.

The chain joins TRBV19 to TRBJ2-1; tentatively, D is TRBD2 (6 bases). The CDR3 consists of 13 residues. Trimming removed 3 bases at V and 7 bases at J, with 10 bases between. From germline, CDR1 is LNHDA and CDR2 SQIVND (reference sequence). The CDR3 sequence is CASSMGLRNEQFF. CDR3 sequence (DNA): TGTGCCAGTAGTATGGGACTCCGGAATGAGCAGTTCTTC.

The gene calls are TRBV19 and TRBJ1-1; TRBD1 is a possible D gene (6 bases). The CDR3 is 16 amino acids. Between the trimmed V and J ends, which lost 8 bases and 3 bases, there was a span of 22 bases. The germline V gene has CDR1 LNHDA and CDR2 SQIVND (reference sequence). The CDR3 region is CASGTLGGAEDTEAFF. The CDR3 nucleotides read TGTGCCAGTGGCACCCTGGGGGGGGCGGAGGACACTGAAGCTTTCTTT.

The chain employs TRBV18 and TRBJ2-5; possibly TRBD1 for D (6 bases). The CDR3 spans 13 residues. CDR1 and CDR2 from the germline V gene are KGHSH and LQKENI. V lost 8 bases, J lost 2 bases, and 12 bases lay in between. CDR3 residues: CASIPGQQETQYF. The CDR3 nucleotides read TGTGCCAGCATCCCAGGACAGCAAGAGACCCAGTACTTC.

V and J are TRBV15 and TRBJ2-1; 10 nucleotides match TRBD2. The CDR3 extends over 14 amino acids. Germline CDR1 LNHNV, CDR2 YYDKDF (reference sequence). Trimming took 9 bases from V and 8 from J; bases not matched to a gene: 10. CDR3 DNA sequence: TGTGCCACTGCTCCGGGACTAGCGACATATGAGCAGTTCTTC. Protein: CATAPGLATYEQFF.

This chain joins TRBV7-2 and TRBJ1-1; 8 nucleotides match TRBD1. J gave up 7 bases and V 2 bases, and 9 bases lay outside the gene matches. This CDR3 is 15 amino acids long. CDR1 and CDR2 from the germline V gene are SGHTA and FQGNSA. The CDR3, as DNA: TGTGCCAGCAGCTTAACGGCAGGGGGCAGTATTGAAGCTTTCTTT. Its translation: CASSLTAGGSIEAFF.

CDR3 region: CASSLWGQRGSGNTGELFF. In DNA, the CDR3 is TGTGCCAGCAGTTTATGGGGACAGCGGGGGTCTGGAAACACCGGGGAGCTGTTTTTT. The chain employs TRBV27 and TRBJ2-2; a weak D match, TRBD2 (8 bases). Germline V gene data show CDR1 as MNHEY and CDR2 as SMNVEV (reference sequence). Trimming cost V 1 base and J 2 bases, with 20 bases left between them. The CDR3 has 19 residues.

This clone was recorded only once. This chain uses TRBV5-4 with TRBJ1-2; the match to TRBD1 covers 8 bases. V shed 0 bases, J shed 7 bases, and the junction held 8 bases outside the gene matches. CDR3 length equals 15 residues. Germline assignment: CDR1 SGHNT and CDR2 YYREEE (reference sequence). The CDR3 DNA follows: TGTGCCAGCAGCTTGGGACAGGGGAGGGGTGTTGGCTACACCTTC. This codes for CASSLGQGRGVGYTF.

This chain links TRBV5-1 with TRBJ2-1, with D unclear. Per germline, CDR1 SGHRS and CDR2 YFSETQ. Trimming took 4 bases from V and 4 from J, leaving 15 bases between them. The CDR3 has 15 residues. CDR3 in amino acids: CASSLGVQGYNEQFF. The CDR3 nucleotides are TGCGCCAGCAGCCTCGGTGTCCAAGGTTACAATGAGCAGTTCTTC.

The rearrangement uses TRBV30 and TRBJ2-5, with 9 bases identical to TRBD1. CDR3 length: 16 residues. J gave up 1 base and V 0 bases, and 6 bases lay outside the gene matches. CDR1 and CDR2 (germline): GTSNPN, SVGIG (reference sequence). CDR3 bases: TGTGCCTGGAGTGTCGGAACAGGGGGCATCCAAGAGACCCAGTACTTC. This codes for CAWSVGTGGIQETQYF.

V usage is TRBV4-3 and J usage is TRBJ2-3, with a weak D call TRBD2 (6 bases). This CDR3 is 16 amino acids long. Trimming cost V 4 bases and J 6 bases, with 20 bases left between them. The germline V gene encodes CDR1 LGHNA and CDR2 YSLEER. The CDR3 loop is CASSPRSGGTGDTQYF. The CDR3 DNA reads as TGCGCCAGCAGCCCGCGGTCGGGCGGGACGGGGGATACGCAGTATTTT.

V and J are TRBV15 and TRBJ1-3; 7 bases map to TRBD1. J gave up 4 bases and V 3 bases, and 3 bases lay outside the gene matches. This CDR3 region has 14 residues. Germline CDR1 is LNHNV and CDR2 is YYDKDF (reference sequence). The CDR3 here is CATSSRTGGNTIYF. DNA of the CDR3: TGTGCCACCAGCAGCCGGACAGGAGGAAACACCATATATTTT.

The DNA of the CDR3 is TGTGCCAGCAGCTTAGCAGGGCCAGCTGGGGCCAACGTCCTGACTTTC. Its translation is CASSLAGPAGANVLTF. The gene calls are TRBV7-9 and TRBJ2-6; D unclear. Deletions cut 0 bases from V and 2 bases from J, with 8 bases between. The CDR3 runs 16 residues. The germline gives CDR1 SEHNR, CDR2 FQNEAQ (reference sequence).

Regarding this clone: Distinct nucleotide sequences in the sample also encode this CDR3. The CDR3 region has the DNA TGTGCCAGCAGCCCCGGGGGCGCCCTAGCCAAAAACATTCAGTACTTC. The encoded protein is CASSPGGALAKNIQYF. The chain couples TRBV5-6 to TRBJ2-4; D may correspond to TRBD1 or TRBD2 (6 bases each). Between the trimmed V and J ends, which lost 4 bases and 0 bases, there was a span of 14 bases. This CDR3 comprises 16 residues. Germline CDR1 SGHDT, CDR2 YYEEEE.

The rearrangement uses TRBV4-1 and TRBJ1-2; 8 bases are shared with TRBD1. After removal of 2 bases from V and 7 bases from J, the junction contained 6 bases not matched to a gene. The germline gives CDR1 MGHRA, CDR2 YSYEKL. CDR3 length equals 14 residues. CDR3 residues: CASSQFRGLGGYTF. The CDR3 bases are TGCGCCAGCAGCCAATTCAGGGGGCTTGGTGGCTACACCTTC.

The chain carries TRBV14 and TRBJ2-7; no clear D gene. V was clipped by 0 bases and J by 5 bases, with 17 bases between them. This CDR3 comprises 16 residues. Germline V CDR1 and CDR2: SGHDN, FVKESK. The CDR3: CASSQDLGRGANEQYF. CDR3 DNA: TGTGCCAGCAGCCAAGATCTCGGACGAGGAGCTAACGAGCAGTACTTC.

The genes are TRBV9 and TRBJ1-2, with 10 nucleotides matching TRBD1. Trimming at V came to 0 bases and at J to 2 bases, leaving 7 bases not matched to a gene. Germline V gene lookup returns CDR1 SGDLS and CDR2 YYNGEE. CDR3 length: 17 amino acids. CDR3 DNA: TGTGCCAGCAGCGTAGGCGGGACAGGGGCGCTAAACTATGGCTACACCTTC. Its translation is CASSVGGTGALNYGYTF.